One sample yielded the 19 T cell receptor beta chains listed below, sequenced in a study of T-cell reconstitution after alpha-beta-depleted transplantation in children. For TCRbeta, the library was prepared with unique molecular identifiers. One entry per CDR3 protein results from TCRdb running MiXCR on the PCR reads. The sample holds about 300,000 distinct CDR3 sequences; around 10% are singletons and the top ten take 7% to 9.5%. Specimen: PBMCs, collected before TCRalphabeta/CD19-depleted stem cell transplant. The receptors originated from a boy less than two years old with acute myeloid leukemia, due to receive a stem cell transplant.

Points on this clonotype: This likely comes from a read error, as the CDR3 has no conserved phenylalanine or tryptophan at its end. This sequence joins TRBV12-3 or TRBV12-4 and TRBJ2-7; 10 nucleotides align to TRBD1. The CDR3 consists of 15 residues. After removal of 6 bases from V and 0 bases from J, the junction contained 5 bases not matched to a gene. As DNA, the CDR3 is TGTGCCAGCAGCACCAGGACAGGGGGCTCCTACGAGCAGTACCTC. It is translated as CASSTRTGGSYEQYL.

Comment on this clonotype: A much larger clone lies a single base off, so this may be a read error. The chain is built from TRBV15 and TRBJ2-5; D is unclear. The CDR3 sequence is 12 residues long. Germline V gene sequence: CDR1 LNHNV, CDR2 YYDKDF (reference sequence). The CDR3 bases are TGTGCCACCGGCAGGCTTCGGGAGACCCAGTACTTC. Translation: CATGRLRETQYF.

In this sample, this clonotype turned up many times. V gene TRBV11-2 combines with J gene TRBJ2-7; no definite D call. Between the trimmed V and J ends, which lost 5 bases and 4 bases, there was a span of 15 bases. Germline V gene sequence: CDR1 SGHAT, CDR2 FQNNGV. The CDR3 loop spans 14 amino acids. CDR3: CASSPPNEEYEQYF. CDR3 nucleotides: TGTGCCAGCAGCCCCCCCAACGAGGAGTACGAGCAGTACTTC. Based on the CDR3 plus reference TRBV11-2 and TRBJ2-7, the full variable domain is EAGVAQSPRYKIIEKRQSVAFWCNPISGHATLYWYQQILGQGPKLLIQFQNNGVVDDSQLPKDRFSAERLKGVDSTLKIQPAKLEDSAVYLCASSPPNEEYEQYFGPGTRLTVT.

There are many counts of this clonotype. CDR3 loop: CASSQVGGSYEQYF. The CDR3 DNA reads TGTGCCAGCAGCCAAGTGGGAGGGTCCTACGAGCAGTACTTC. The chain combines TRBV3-1 with TRBJ2-7; 7 nucleotides line up with TRBD2. Germline CDR1 and CDR2: LGHDT and YNNKEL (reference sequence). After removal of 1 base from V and 1 base from J, the junction contained 1 base not matched to a gene. The CDR3 sequence is 14 residues long.

This clonotype was seen repeatedly, ten times or more. The chain links TRBV6-2 or TRBV6-3 to TRBJ2-1; no firm D call. V lost 6 bases and J 8 bases, leaving 8 bases between the germline ends. The CDR3 covers 11 residues. Germline V gene sequence: CDR1 MNHEY, CDR2 SVGEGT. CDR3 DNA: TGTGCCAGCAGCTGGGCACATGAGCAGTTCTTC. This translates into CASSWAHEQFF.

There are many counts of this clonotype. This chain links TRBV9 with TRBJ2-1; 10 bases fit TRBD2. The CDR3 has 15 residues. Germline lookup yields CDR1 SGDLS and CDR2 YYNGEE. The V and J ends lost 1 base and 7 bases, in that order; junction bases with no gene match: 5. In nucleotides, the CDR3 is TGTGCCAGCAGCGTACCGCTAGCGGGGGAGAATGAGCAGTTCTTC. Protein product: CASSVPLAGENEQFF.

This clonotype has a count of ten or more. This chain joins TRBV29-1 and TRBJ2-3; 12 bases fit TRBD2. The CDR3 is made up of 14 amino acids. The trim removed 6 bases at V and 0 bases at J, leaving 1 base unmatched. Germline values: CDR1 SQVTM, CDR2 ANQGSEA. CDR3 loop: CSVGTSGSTDTQYF. CDR3 DNA sequence: TGCAGCGTCGGGACTAGCGGGAGCACAGATACGCAGTATTTT.

This clonotype was recorded many times. The chain carries TRBV5-1 and TRBJ1-1; perhaps TRBD1 as D (6 bases). Trimming stripped 3 bases from V and 8 bases from J, with 14 bases between. Germline values: CDR1 SGHRS, CDR2 YFSETQ. The CDR3 runs 13 residues. Written as DNA, the CDR3 is TGCGCCAGCAGCTGGGGTCAGGGGAGGGAAGCTTTCTTT. Amino acids: CASSWGQGREAFF. The full variable domain, in which reference TRBV5-1 and TRBJ1-1 provide the parts outside the CDR3, is KAGVTQTPRYLIKTRGQQVTLSCSPISGHRSVSWYQQTPGQGLQFLFEYFSETQRNKGNFPGRFSGRQFSNSRSEMNVSTLELGDSALYLCASSWGQGREAFFGQGTRLTVV.

This clonotype was seen at least ten times. Here the CDR3 reads CASSPPGGGGYTF. In DNA, the CDR3 is TGTGCCAGCAGTCCCCCAGGGGGCGGGGGCTACACCTTC. V and J are TRBV6-5 and TRBJ1-2; 8 nucleotides line up with TRBD1. V was clipped by 5 bases and J by 8 bases; unmatched bases: 7. CDR1 is MNHEY and CDR2 is SVGAGI in the germline V gene. The CDR3 covers 13 residues.

The V gene is TRBV12-3 or TRBV12-4, the J gene TRBJ1-2; D not resolved. V was shortened by 10 bases and J by 4 bases, with 7 bases between the two germline ends. CDR3 length: 10 amino acids. The DNA of the CDR3 is TGTGCCACTGGCCCCTATGGCTACACCTTC. It encodes CATGPYGYTF.

V and J are TRBV6-6 and TRBJ2-2, with 7 bases matching TRBD1. The V and J ends lost 7 bases and 7 bases, in that order; junction bases with no gene match: 6. Germline V gene lookup returns CDR1 MNHNY and CDR2 SVGAGI (reference sequence). This CDR3 contains 13 residues. CDR3 loop: CASTLYRGGELFF. The CDR3 bases are TGTGCCAGCACTCTTTACAGGGGCGGGGAGCTGTTTTTT.

About this clonotype: A much more abundant neighbour one base away suggests this may be a read error. The chain links TRBV6-1 to TRBJ2-2, with D maybe TRBD2 (6 bases). The CDR3 runs 15 residues. Germline CDR1 reads MNHNS; CDR2 reads SASEGT. DNA of the CDR3: TGTGTCAGCACCCCAAGAACGGGGGAGACCGGGGAGCTGTTTTTT. It specifies CVSTPRTGETGELFF.

This clonotype showed up just a few times. This chain uses TRBV6-1 with TRBJ2-1, with 9 positions matching TRBD1. The germline V gene encodes CDR1 MNHNS and CDR2 SASEGT. This CDR3 is 15 amino acids long. After removal of 2 bases from V and 7 bases from J, the junction contained 6 bases not matched to a gene. The CDR3 loop is CASSELGDRDNEQFF. The CDR3 coding sequence is TGTGCCAGCAGTGAATTGGGGGACAGGGATAATGAGCAGTTCTTC.

The CDR3 coding sequence is TGTGCCACCGGGTCTACATATGGCTACACCTTC. Translated: CATGSTYGYTF. This sequence joins TRBV6-2 or TRBV6-3 and TRBJ1-2, with D uncertain. The CDR3 has 11 residues. Between the trimmed V and J ends, which lost 10 bases and 5 bases, there was a span of 11 bases. Germline CDR1 and CDR2: MNHEY and SVGEGT.

At least ten counts were recorded for this clonotype. CDR3 sequence: CASSSGHSYGYTF. The CDR3 DNA reads as TGCGCCAGCAGCTCGGGCCATTCCTATGGCTACACCTTC. The chain carries TRBV5-1 and TRBJ1-2, with D uncertain. The CDR3 contains 13 residues. V dropped 3 bases and J dropped 4 bases, with 10 bases sitting between them. The germline CDR1 and CDR2 sequences are SGHRS and YFSETQ.

This clonotype was observed a few times. The chain couples TRBV11-2 to TRBJ2-4; unclear D gene. V dropped 3 bases and J dropped 0 bases, with 6 bases sitting between them. CDR3 length: 14 amino acids. CDR1 is SGHAT, CDR2 FQNNGV, per germline. DNA for the CDR3: TGTGCCAGCAGCTTCACAAGAGCCAAAAACATTCAGTACTTC. Protein product: CASSFTRAKNIQYF.

In its sample, this clonotype was seen many times. This chain connects TRBV7-9 to TRBJ1-2; 8 positions match TRBD1. Germline V gene lookup returns CDR1 SEHNR and CDR2 FQNEAQ (reference sequence). The trim removed 4 bases at V and 6 bases at J, leaving 10 bases unmatched. The CDR3 totals 15 residues. CDR3 coding DNA: TGTGCCAGCAGCTCGGTGACAGGGGAGAAGGATGGCTACACCTTC. This sequence encodes CASSSVTGEKDGYTF.

This clonotype was observed many times. The rearrangement joins TRBV5-1 to TRBJ2-2; D gene ambiguous. Trimming shortened V by 1 base and J by 1 base, and 11 bases separated the two germline ends. CDR3 length equals 16 residues. Germline V gives CDR1 SGHRS, CDR2 YFSETQ. CDR3 protein: CASSLLRRQNTGELFF. Written as DNA, the CDR3 is TGCGCCAGCAGCTTGTTACGCAGACAGAACACCGGGGAGCTGTTTTTT.

In this sample, this clonotype turned up many times. The V gene is TRBV7-9, the J gene TRBJ2-7; D gene uncertain. CDR3 size: 12 residues. The germline gives CDR1 SEHNR, CDR2 FQNEAQ (reference sequence). Trimming took 6 bases from V and 3 from J, leaving 9 bases between them. CDR3 loop: CASSLSSYEQYF. In DNA form, the CDR3 reads TGTGCCAGCAGTTTAAGCAGCTACGAGCAGTACTTC. Filled out from reference TRBV7-9 and TRBJ2-7, the complete variable domain reads DTGVSQNPRHKITKRGQNVTFRCDPISEHNRLYWYRQTLGQGPEFLTYFQNEAQLEKSRLLSDRFSAERPKGSFSTLEIQRTEQGDSAMYLCASSLSSYEQYFGPGTRLTVT.